The entry that follows covers one T cell receptor (beta chain) sequence. No antigen is known for it. The record originates from a study of cytomegalovirus exposure and HLA in healthy donors. The PCR made use of 60 Vbeta and 13 Jbeta primers. Libraries were prepared by immunoSEQ multiplex PCR; TCRdb keeps only in-frame clonotypes and omits some of them. The sample has tens of thousands of clones; about 77% are singletons. V was clipped by 4 bases and J by 3 bases; unmatched bases: 8. Germline V lookup: CDR1 KGHSH, CDR2 LQKENI. This CDR3 has 16 amino acids. Study-wide points: There were some public TCRs occurring in many donors, but most TCR sequences were rare. A later analysis appeared to link common viral pathogens to several of the most significant clusters. In a later analysis, TCR beta V- and J-gene trimming showed a link to a missense DCLRE1C variant.

The clonotype was recovered from a male donor in good health and CMV-seropositive. The genes are TRBV18 and TRBJ2-3; 9 bases agree with TRBD2. Sequences were obtained from PBMCs. CDR3 nucleotide sequence: TGTGCCAGCTCACTAACCGGGACTAGCTGGACAGATACGCAGTATTTT. Its protein is CASSLTGTSWTDTQYF.